This T cell receptor beta chain was profiled in a study of blood T cells in healthy people across ages (dated by TCRdb to the mid-2010s). Background for the entire study: Template switching captured roughly one uniquely barcoded TCR beta cDNA molecule per two T cells in model experiments. For two donors (one aged 18 to 30 and one aged 80 or older), the study analyzed two additional independent replicas of 1 million unique cDNA reads from the same blood draw. Age-related changes in TCR beta repertoire diversity were measured in the study by deep sequencing normalized with unique cDNA molecular identifiers. The donors were split into four age groups: young (average 16 years), middle-aged (nearly 40), aged (over 55) and long-lived (roughly 88).

The roughly 39 donors, aged about 6 to 100 years, were systemically healthy Caucasian individuals from Russia. Each donor gave ten milliliters of peripheral blood, collected into EDTA-treated Vacutainer tubes. Ficoll-Paque density-gradient centrifugation was used to isolate PBMCs, with at least 6.5 million per sample. Total RNA, at least 6 micrograms per sample, was extracted from PBMCs with Trizol reagent. For every donor, flow cytometry on a PBMC aliquot measured the percentage of naive CD45RAhigh/CD27high T cells. The junction shows trimming of 4 bases on V and 0 bases on J, and the gene matches do not reach 13 bases of it. The CDR3, from cysteine to phenylalanine, totals 17 residues. Just CDR3 DNA is preserved here, 51 bases in frame from base 1. Based on the germline V gene, the CDR1 and CDR2 sequences are SGHRS and YFSETQ. The paper as a whole reports these results and caveats: Estimates of total diversity based on one million sequenced T cells were considered lower bounds and underestimates. Compared with the aged group, the long-lived group had more naive CD4+ T cells, fewer expanded clones and increased TCR diversity, suggesting age selection. The percentage of naive T cells measured by flow cytometry correlated strongly with observed TCR beta diversity. As age increased, observed TCR beta diversity per million T cells dropped in a roughly linear way, and a significant reduction was already evident by age 40. Donor CMV infection status was unknown, potentially confounding age-related changes in expanded clonotypes. Because profiling used bulk unsorted PBMCs, naive and antigen-experienced compartments could not be compared conclusively.

Library preparation was by 5' RACE. Sequencing relied on an Illumina HiSeq 2500. A second PCR of roughly 7 to 12 cycles was run with a J-beta primer mix and a sample-barcoded 5' primer. Each TCR beta cDNA molecule received a unique molecular identifier from a template-switch 5' adaptor carrying 12 random nucleotides. At least 2.5 million CDR3-containing paired-end reads were obtained from each sample. First-strand cDNA synthesis was performed from all RNA using the Mint cDNA synthesis kit, with priming by a TRBC-specific oligonucleotide. Following uracil-DNA glycosylase treatment, a first 18-cycle PCR with universal primers M1SS and BC2_uni_R was performed on all cDNA. Turning to the authors' computational methods: Normalization of each sample was performed by random selection of 1 million high-quality reads, each carrying a distinct molecular identifier. Reads sharing molecular identifiers were discarded rather than binned into consensus sequences. MiTCR, with a Q25 quality threshold and the strictest error-elimination algorithm, was used for CDR3 identification, clonotype clustering and error correction. Lower-bound total TCR beta diversity was estimated with a nonparametric unseen species model using Euler transformation. The public reads were reprocessed in TCRdb via fastp at Q25 and MiXCR, keeping in-frame beta chains. Each CDR3 protein gets just one entry, which takes the most common genes and DNA from the rows behind it. The authors' filters were not applied to this entry. This sample is represented by 600,000 to 1,000,000 distinct CDR3 sequences; around 25% of them were singletons. Approximately 4% of the sample rests with the top ten.

This clonotype was counted only a few times. This receptor's antigen is unknown. One base away there is no much larger clone; base qualities are not given. The same data also contributed to another study, on T cells of mothers and their children. As that second study puts it: Nine systemically healthy Caucasian individuals, comprising three mothers and their six children, were included as donors. cDNA synthesis consumed the entire amount of extracted RNA, loaded at approximately 1.4 ug RNA in each 15 ul reaction. In the second PCR, sample barcodes and 2-4 random nucleotides were introduced via the M1S primer. Over 8 million TCR beta CDR3 reads came from each mother, compared with 3.3 million or so reads from each child. Thymic selection shapes the output of TCR recombination in a similar way in related and unrelated pairs, and inherited differences have a minor effect. Normalized repertoire overlap was always found to be slightly, but never significantly, higher in related mother-child pairs than in unrelated mother-child pairs. Persistent microchimeric T cell clones were not detected, at a sensitivity of approximately 93 clones per million clonotypes. In the study, deep NGS was used to compare the TCR beta repertoires of mothers and children, and features distinguishing related mother-child pairs from unrelated individuals were sought. The mean age was roughly 44 +/- 4 years for the mothers and about 10 +/- 4 years for the children. After adapter ligation was performed with NEBNext reagents, the libraries were sequenced on an Illumina HiSeq 2000 with 100+100 nt paired-end reads. Mother and child libraries were prepared a month apart and sequenced in separate runs to prevent cross-contamination. Each donor had between roughly 500,000 and 2,200,000 distinct TCR beta clonotypes identified. Naive TCR beta clonotypes were estimated from low-frequency clonotypes matched to each donor's FACS-determined naive share, without sorting.

Input material: blood. This clonotype originated in a boy aged 5-17 years in good health. The chain is assembled from TRBV5-1 and TRBJ2-7, and 7 junctional nucleotides match TRBD2. The DNA reads as follows: TGCGCCAGCAGCGCCGGCTCGGGGGGTCCAAGCTCCTACGAGCAGTACTTC. Its protein is CASSAGSGGPSSYEQYF.